What follows are 13 T cell receptor beta chains derived from one specimen sequenced in a study of blood T cell repertoires in COVID-19. Assay: immunoSEQ multiplex PCR; the TCRdb copy retains only in-frame clones and omits some. The sample includes hundreds of thousands of clones, around 88% seen only once; the top ten take 1.3% to 1.5%. Sequenced sample: peripheral blood. The receptors stem from an elderly man with acute or convalescent COVID-19.

The chain combines TRBV19 with TRBJ2-6, with 8 bases that match TRBD1. In germline, CDR1 is LNHDA, CDR2 SQIVND (reference sequence). There are 18 residues in the CDR3. V dropped 5 bases and J dropped 0; count of bases not matched to a gene: 9. For the CDR3, the DNA is TGTGCCAGTAGTCCCGGGGGACAGGTTCTCTCTGGGGCCAACGTCCTGACTTTC. Translated: CASSPGGQVLSGANVLTF.

The chain uses TRBV5-1 and TRBJ1-1; TRBD1 aligns across 8 bases. The length of the CDR3 is 16 residues. Germline V gene lookup returns CDR1 SGHRS and CDR2 YFSETQ. V lost 4 bases and J lost 3; bases outside the gene matches: 11. CDR3 loop: CASSPRTGLGYTEAFF. The CDR3 coding sequence is TGCGCCAGCAGCCCAAGGACAGGGTTAGGGTACACTGAAGCTTTCTTT.

The chain employs TRBV5-4 and TRBJ1-6, with D tentatively TRBD1 (6 bases). V lost 3 bases to trimming and J lost 6 bases, with 22 bases between them. The germline V gene encodes CDR1 SGHNT and CDR2 YYREEE (reference sequence). The CDR3 covers 18 residues. CDR3 sequence: CASSWSDRSGIPNSPLHF. DNA of the CDR3: TGTGCCAGCAGCTGGAGTGACAGGTCGGGGATCCCTAATTCACCCCTCCACTTT.

This CDR3 is CASSPGTGPPYYGYTF. The CDR3 DNA reads TGTGCCAGTAGTCCGGGGACAGGCCCGCCCTACTATGGCTACACCTTC. The chain carries TRBV19 and TRBJ1-2, with 8 bases identical to TRBD1. This CDR3 spans 16 amino acids. In germline, CDR1 is LNHDA, CDR2 SQIVND (reference sequence). The junction had 11 bases not matched to a gene; V was cut back by 5 bases and J by 3 bases.

This chain uses TRBV3-1 (or the pseudogene TRBV3-2) with TRBJ1-2; D remains ambiguous. Germline V gene lookup returns CDR1 LGHDT and CDR2 YNNKEL (reference sequence). The CDR3 is 13 amino acids. Trimming stripped 4 bases from V and 4 bases from J, with 10 bases between. CDR3 amino acids: CASSRGRSYGYTF. CDR3 sequence (DNA): TGTGCCAGCAGCCGAGGGAGGAGCTATGGCTACACCTTC.

This chain connects TRBV11-3 to TRBJ2-3, with D maybe TRBD2 (6 bases). Trimming stripped 5 bases from V and 1 base from J, with 10 bases between. CDR3 size: 14 residues. Germline V gene lookup returns CDR1 SGHNT and CDR2 YENEEA. The chain's CDR3 is CASSPQRGTDTQYF. The CDR3 nucleotides read TGTGCCAGCAGCCCCCAGCGGGGCACAGATACGCAGTATTTT.

The chain is built from TRBV9 and TRBJ2-3; 8 positions match TRBD1. Germline V lookup: CDR1 SGDLS, CDR2 YYNGEE. The CDR3 spans 19 residues. V dropped 0 bases and J dropped 0; count of bases not matched to a gene: 12. The CDR3 is CASSVDIPGTGTSTDTQYF. For the CDR3, the DNA is TGTGCCAGCAGCGTAGATATTCCGGGGACAGGAACTAGCACAGATACGCAGTATTTT.

V gene TRBV6-5 combines with J gene TRBJ2-7; 10 bases are a match to TRBD2. The CDR3 covers 15 residues. J lost 0 bases, V lost 7 bases, and 6 bases had no gene match. Germline CDR1 reads MNHEY; CDR2 reads SVGAGI. CDR3 residues: CASKLAGTASYEQYF. The DNA for the CDR3 is TGTGCCAGCAAACTAGCGGGAACGGCCTCCTACGAGCAGTACTTC.

This clone was recorded once. V and J are TRBV7-2 and TRBJ2-6, with TRBD1 identical over 7 bases. Unmatched junction bases numbered 6, after V lost 4 bases and J lost 0 bases. Germline V gene sequence: CDR1 SGHTA, CDR2 FQGNSA. This CDR3 has 17 residues. The CDR3 DNA sequence: TGTGCCAGCAGCTCGGGACAGATTATCTCTGGGGCCAACGTCCTGACTTTC. Protein product: CASSSGQIISGANVLTF.

The chain links TRBV28 to TRBJ2-1; the D gene is possibly TRBD2 (6 bases). V was shortened by 11 bases and J by 14 bases, with 13 bases between the two germline ends. This CDR3 has 9 residues. Germline V gives CDR1 MDHEN, CDR2 SYDVKM. As DNA, the CDR3 is TGTGCCCTTGGGGAGGAGAAGTTCTTC. Its protein is CALGEEKFF.

V and J are TRBV14 and TRBJ2-1; perhaps TRBD1 as D (6 bases). V was cut by 4 bases and J by 7 bases, with 17 bases left in between. Germline CDR1 reads SGHDN; CDR2 reads FVKESK. This CDR3 contains 15 residues. CDR3 bases: TGTGCCAGCAGCCCAACCAGGGGCCCGACGAATGAGCAGTTCTTC. This codes for CASSPTRGPTNEQFF.

This sequence joins TRBV5-1 and TRBJ1-2; D may be TRBD1 (6 bases). This CDR3 has 14 residues. Trimming pared 4 bases from V and 4 bases from J, leaving 14 bases between. Per germline, CDR1 SGHRS and CDR2 YFSETQ. The CDR3 is CASSTDDRPYGYTF. In nucleotides, the CDR3 is TGCGCCAGCAGCACAGATGACAGGCCCTATGGCTACACCTTC.

This chain joins TRBV11-3 and TRBJ2-3, with a tentative D call TRBD1 (5 bases). V lost 5 bases and J 1 base, leaving 16 bases between the germline ends. CDR1 and CDR2 from the germline V gene are SGHNT and YENEEA. CDR3 size: 16 residues. CDR3 region: CASSHRLGQGTDTQYF. Here the CDR3 DNA reads TGTGCCAGCAGCCACAGGCTGGGGCAAGGCACAGATACGCAGTATTTT.